The 17 T cell receptor beta chains below were found in one sample sequenced in a study of synovial regulatory T cells in juvenile arthritis (dated by TCRdb to between 2014 and 2017). Receptor amplification or capture employed the immunoSEQ multiplex PCR assay. This immuneACCESS table, as held by TCRdb, lists in-frame sequences with V and J called but not all clones. Of the missing ones, under half trace to an unresolved V gene in checked studies; the others have no known cause. This specimen's table enumerates roughly 9,900 clones. The biggest ten clones account for over 0.8% of the sample. Sequencing was performed on Treg cells from blood. This sample's cell subset or site label indicates: remaining (HLA-DR-negative) circulating blood Treg cells. The receptors here all came from a donor under 30 with juvenile idiopathic arthritis.

The chain employs TRBV29-1 and TRBJ1-2; as DNA is missing, the TRBD1 call by TCRdb cannot be tested. The CDR3 contains 15 residues. No DNA sequence was recorded. The germline gives CDR1 SQVTM, CDR2 ANQGSEA. CDR3 protein: CSVWLTDKSNYGYTF.

V is TRBV28 and J is TRBJ2-7. This CDR3 is built from 14 residues. The record lacks a DNA sequence. Germline lookup yields CDR1 MDHEN and CDR2 SYDVKM. CDR3 sequence reads: CASSLPASSYEQYF.

The chain joins TRBV2 to TRBJ1-6. CDR3 length equals 14 residues. Nucleotide data are not available. From germline, CDR1 is SNHLY and CDR2 FYNNEI. The CDR3 reads CASSGTGYNSPLHF.

The genes are TRBV27 and TRBJ1-2; the D call from TCRdb, TRBD1, cannot be confirmed without DNA. The CDR3 runs 13 residues. A DNA sequence was not provided. The germline V gene encodes CDR1 MNHEY and CDR2 SMNVEV (reference sequence). This chain's CDR3 is CASSFQGYYGYTF.

The chain combines TRBV5-1 with TRBJ1-4; the D call of TRBD1 rests on TCRdb alone, since no DNA is present to check it. Germline values: CDR1 SGHRS, CDR2 YFSETQ. The CDR3 is 16 amino acids. The DNA is not on file. The CDR3 protein is CASSPGRAQGNEKLFF.

The CDR3 is CASSLTQDTNYGYTF. V is TRBV4-1 and J is TRBJ1-2; the TRBD1 assignment by TCRdb is unverifiable without DNA. This CDR3 is built from 15 residues. There is no recorded DNA. Germline V gene lookup returns CDR1 MGHRA and CDR2 YSYEKL.

The gene calls are TRBV5-8 and TRBJ1-5; TCRdb lists TRBD1, though no DNA is available to test this call. This CDR3 is 15 amino acids long. DNA is not on record. Germline CDR1 is SGHTS and CDR2 is YDEGEE. CDR3 in amino acids: CASSPRGFSNQPQHF.

The chain is built from TRBV6-5 and TRBJ1-2; TCRdb's assignment of TRBD1 cannot be checked, as there is no DNA. CDR1 is MNHEY and CDR2 is SVGAGI in the germline V gene. The CDR3 spans 16 residues. DNA was not recorded. This CDR3 reads CASSYSSLTGLGGYTF.

The rearrangement links TRBV10-1 to TRBJ2-5; the D call from TCRdb, TRBD2, cannot be confirmed without DNA. The V gene's germline CDR1 is WNHNN and CDR2 SYGVQD (reference sequence). This CDR3 region has 13 residues. The DNA sequence is not available. The CDR3 reads CASSESLQETQYF.

The CDR3 sequence is CASSPGQGKNTEAFF. The chain uses TRBV5-1 and TRBJ1-1; TCRdb's assignment of TRBD1 cannot be checked, as there is no DNA. The germline gives CDR1 SGHRS, CDR2 YFSETQ. CDR3 length: 15 residues. The DNA sequence is not available.

The V call is TRBV5-1, the J call TRBJ2-2; TCRdb outputs TRBD1, but without DNA this stays unchecked. Germline V gene sequence: CDR1 SGHRS, CDR2 YFSETQ. The CDR3 extends over 16 amino acids. No DNA is listed. CDR3 amino acids: CASSLEWLGNTGELFF. The full variable domain, its missing parts supplied by reference TRBV5-1 and TRBJ2-2, is KAGVTQTPRYLIKTRGQQVTLSCSPISGHRSVSWYQQTPGQGLQFLFEYFSETQRNKGNFPGRFSGRQFSNSRSEMNVSTLELGDSALYLCASSLEWLGNTGELFFGEGSRLTVL.

The chain combines TRBV9 with TRBJ1-1. CDR3 length equals 14 residues. The entry carries no DNA sequence. Germline V gives CDR1 SGDLS, CDR2 YYNGEE. Here the CDR3 reads CASSLSREGVAAFF. The variable domain in full, with the rest retrieved from reference TRBV9 and TRBJ1-1, is DSGVTQTPKHLITATGQRVTLRCSPRSGDLSVYWYQQSLDQGLQFLIQYYNGEERAKGNILERFSAQQFPDLHSELNLSSLELGDSALYFCASSLSREGVAAFFGQGTRLTVV.

The chain links TRBV5-1 to TRBJ1-4. The CDR3 has 15 residues. Only the protein is available. The germline gives CDR1 SGHRS, CDR2 YFSETQ. This chain's CDR3 is CASNPTGGLFEKLFF.

The V call is TRBV5-4, the J call TRBJ2-2. The CDR3 totals 12 residues. No nucleotide data were recorded. Germline V gives CDR1 SGHNT, CDR2 YYREEE (reference sequence). The CDR3 loop reads CASSLYGGELFF.

This sequence joins TRBV10-3 and TRBJ2-7; TCRdb gives TRBD2 as the D gene, but with no DNA this cannot be confirmed. CDR3 length: 13 amino acids. There is no recorded DNA. Germline loops: CDR1 ENHRY, CDR2 SYGVKD. The CDR3 loop reads CAISESGGIEQYF.

The V and J genes are TRBV28 and TRBJ2-7; absent DNA, TCRdb's TRBD2 call cannot be checked. The CDR3 runs to 12 residues. No DNA has been recorded. Germline V CDR1 and CDR2: MDHEN, SYDVKM. This CDR3 is CASSLRGDEQYF.

J is TRBJ2-3 and V is TRBV12-1; lacking DNA, the TRBD1 call made by TCRdb goes unchecked. TRBV12-1 is described as a pseudogene. CDR3 length: 16 residues. The coding DNA is unavailable. The CDR3 sequence is CASSFERQGRTDTQYF.